The T cell receptor beta chain described here comes from a study of regulatory T cells in long-lasting Graves disease. This clonotype was observed many times. Its antigen is as yet unknown. The CDR3 consists of 14 residues. The ends were cut back, 6 bases at V and 2 bases at J, with 13 bases in the middle. Germline V gene lookup returns CDR1 MDHEN and CDR2 SYDVKM. Points from the study as a whole: Analysis covered peripheral blood alone, not thyroid tissue. Newly diagnosed Graves' patients had higher TCR diversity than persistent ones.

Assembly of TCR beta libraries relied on iRepertoire HTBI primers together with Arm-PCR of CDR3 regions. TCRdb redid the calling of the multiplex PCR reads with MiXCR, one entry per CDR3 protein. This sample has about 300,000 distinct CDR3 sequences, with under 25% found just once. Time point reported: persistent/refractory GD, antithyroid drugs over 5 years with positive TRAb. PBMC RNA was the source of the TCR library. Sequenced here: peripheral blood mononuclear cells (PBMCs), sampled when the disease was refractory, from a patient treated with antithyroid drugs. V and J are TRBV28 and TRBJ1-2; no firm D call. The clonotype comes from a female donor with Graves disease. DNA for the CDR3: TGTGCCAGCAGCCGAATCTGGACGAACTATGGCTACACCTTC. Residues: CASSRIWTNYGYTF.